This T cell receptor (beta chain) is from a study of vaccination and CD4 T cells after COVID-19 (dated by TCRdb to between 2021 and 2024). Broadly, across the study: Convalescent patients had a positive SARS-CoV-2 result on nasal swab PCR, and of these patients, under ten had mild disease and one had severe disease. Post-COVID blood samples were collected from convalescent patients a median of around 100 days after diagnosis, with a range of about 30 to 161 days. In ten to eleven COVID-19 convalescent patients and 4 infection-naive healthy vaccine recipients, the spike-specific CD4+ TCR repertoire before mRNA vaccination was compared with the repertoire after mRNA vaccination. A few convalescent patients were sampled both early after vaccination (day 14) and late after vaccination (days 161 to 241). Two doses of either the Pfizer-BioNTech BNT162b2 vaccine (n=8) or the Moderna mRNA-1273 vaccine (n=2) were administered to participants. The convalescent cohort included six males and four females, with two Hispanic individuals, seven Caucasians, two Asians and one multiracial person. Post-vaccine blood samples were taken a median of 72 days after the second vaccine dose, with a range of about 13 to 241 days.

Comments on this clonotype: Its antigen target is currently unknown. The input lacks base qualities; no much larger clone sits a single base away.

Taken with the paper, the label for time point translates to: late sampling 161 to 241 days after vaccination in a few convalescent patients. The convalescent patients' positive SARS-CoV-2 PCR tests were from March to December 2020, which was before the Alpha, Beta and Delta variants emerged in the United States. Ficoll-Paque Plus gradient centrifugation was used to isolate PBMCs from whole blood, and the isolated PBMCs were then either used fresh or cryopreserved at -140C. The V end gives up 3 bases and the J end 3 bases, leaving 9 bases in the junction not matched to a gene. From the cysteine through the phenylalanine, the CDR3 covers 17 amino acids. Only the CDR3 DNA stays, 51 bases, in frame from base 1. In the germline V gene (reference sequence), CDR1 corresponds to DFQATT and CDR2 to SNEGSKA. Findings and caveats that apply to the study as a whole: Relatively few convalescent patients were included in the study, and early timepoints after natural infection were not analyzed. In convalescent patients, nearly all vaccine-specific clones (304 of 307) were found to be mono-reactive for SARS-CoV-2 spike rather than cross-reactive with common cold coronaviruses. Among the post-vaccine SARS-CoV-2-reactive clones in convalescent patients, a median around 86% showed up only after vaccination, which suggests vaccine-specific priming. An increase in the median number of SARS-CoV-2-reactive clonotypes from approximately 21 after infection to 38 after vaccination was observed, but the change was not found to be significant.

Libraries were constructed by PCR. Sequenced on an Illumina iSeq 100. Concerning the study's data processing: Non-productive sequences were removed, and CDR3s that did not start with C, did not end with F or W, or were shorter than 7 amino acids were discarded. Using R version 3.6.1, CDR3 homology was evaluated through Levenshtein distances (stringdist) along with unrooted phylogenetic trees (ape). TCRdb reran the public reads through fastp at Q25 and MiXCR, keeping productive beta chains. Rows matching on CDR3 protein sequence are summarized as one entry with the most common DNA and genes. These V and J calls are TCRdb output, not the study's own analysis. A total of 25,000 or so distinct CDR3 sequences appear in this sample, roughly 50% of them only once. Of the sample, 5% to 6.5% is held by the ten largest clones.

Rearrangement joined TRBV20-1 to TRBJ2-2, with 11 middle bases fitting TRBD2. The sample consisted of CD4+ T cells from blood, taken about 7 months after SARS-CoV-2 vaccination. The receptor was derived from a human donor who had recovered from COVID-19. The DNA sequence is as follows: TGCAGTGCTAGCCTTAGCGGGAGGGCCAGGGACACCGGGGAGCTGTTTTTT. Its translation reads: CSASLSGRARDTGELFF.